There are a few counts of the clone carrying this T cell receptor beta chain. Its antigen remains unidentified. Prepared TCR beta cDNA libraries contained unique molecular identifiers. TCRdb passed the PCR reads through MiXCR, listing each CDR3 protein once. The sample records approximately 440,000 distinct CDR3 sequences, roughly 45% being singletons. The entry originates in a study of post-analysis software for immune sequencing data. Background on the study: Patients had relapsing-remitting, secondary progressive or progressive-relapsing multiple sclerosis; some lacked subtype. Study-wide results and caveats: Patients with multiple sclerosis recorded significantly lower normalized Chao1 diversity than controls, the study found.

The sequenced material came from blood. The clonotype originates from a girl under 18 with multiple sclerosis.

The CDR3 DNA sequence: TGTGCCAGCAGCCCCGGGACGGTTCACTACGAGCAGTACTTC. Its protein product is CASSPGTVHYEQYF. The V gene is TRBV12-3 or TRBV12-4, the J gene TRBJ2-7, with D perhaps matching TRBD1 or TRBD2 (5 bases each). This CDR3 is 14 amino acids long. V was trimmed by 6 bases and J by 3 bases, leaving 15 bases between them.